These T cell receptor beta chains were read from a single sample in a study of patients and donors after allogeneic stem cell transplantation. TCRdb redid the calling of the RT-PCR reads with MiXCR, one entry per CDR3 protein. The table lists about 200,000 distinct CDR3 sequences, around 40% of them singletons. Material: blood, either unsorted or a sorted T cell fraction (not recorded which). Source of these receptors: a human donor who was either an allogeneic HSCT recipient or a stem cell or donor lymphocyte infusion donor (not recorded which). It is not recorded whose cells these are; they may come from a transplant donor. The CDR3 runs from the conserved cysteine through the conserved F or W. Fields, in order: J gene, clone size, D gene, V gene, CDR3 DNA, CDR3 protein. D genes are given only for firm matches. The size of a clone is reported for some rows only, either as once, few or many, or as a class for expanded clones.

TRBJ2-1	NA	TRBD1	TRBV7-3	TGTGCCAGCAGCCGGACAGGGGATAACAATGAGCAGTTCTTC	CASSRTGDNNEQFF
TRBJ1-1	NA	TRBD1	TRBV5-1	TGCGCCAGCAGCCTAGGGACAGGAAGCACTGAAGCTTTCTTT	CASSLGTGSTEAFF
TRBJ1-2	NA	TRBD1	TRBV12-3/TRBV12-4	TGTGCCAGCAGTTCGACCGGCACAGGGGGTGGCTATGGCTACACCTTC	CASSSTGTGGGYGYTF
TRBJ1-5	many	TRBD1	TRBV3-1	TGTGCCAGCAGCCGTTCAGGGGGCGATCAGCCCCAGCATTTT	CASSRSGGDQPQHF
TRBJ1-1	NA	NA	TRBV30	TGTGCCTGGAGTGATGGGGGACAGAACACTGAAGCTTTCTTT	CAWSDGGQNTEAFF
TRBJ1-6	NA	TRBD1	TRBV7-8	TGTGCCAGCAGCTTAGGGGACAGGGGCTCCTATAATTCACCCCTCCACTTT	CASSLGDRGSYNSPLHF
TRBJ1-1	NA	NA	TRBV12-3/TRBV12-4	TGTGCCAGCAGTTTGGGAAGTATTAACACTGAAGCTTTCTTT	CASSLGSINTEAFF
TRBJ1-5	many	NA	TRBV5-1	TGCGCCAGCAGCTTGGAAGGGGGAGATCAGCCCCAGCATTTT	CASSLEGGDQPQHF
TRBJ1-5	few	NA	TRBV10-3	TGTGCCATCAAACCTGCCGGGTCCACGGACCAGCCCCAGCATTTT	CAIKPAGSTDQPQHF
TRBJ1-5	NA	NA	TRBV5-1	TGCGCCAGCAGCGAGGGAAACAATCAGCCCCAGCATTTT	CASSEGNNQPQHF
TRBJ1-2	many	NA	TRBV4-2	TGTGCCAGCAGCCCAGGCAGCTATGGCTACACCTTC	CASSPGSYGYTF
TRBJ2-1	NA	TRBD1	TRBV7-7	TGTGCCAGCAGCTTAGGACAGGGGTATGAGCAGTTCTTC	CASSLGQGYEQFF
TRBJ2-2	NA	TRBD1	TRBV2	TGTGCCAGCAGGGGGACAGGGGATACCGGGGAGCTGTTTTTT	CASRGTGDTGELFF
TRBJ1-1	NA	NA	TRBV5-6	TGTGCCAGCAGCTTGTCTCTTGGGGCTTGGACTGAAGCTTTCTTT	CASSLSLGAWTEAFF
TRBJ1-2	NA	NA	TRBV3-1	TGTGCCAGCAGCCATGAAGCGACAGGCTATGGCTACACCTTC	CASSHEATGYGYTF
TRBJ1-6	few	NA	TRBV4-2	TGTGCCAGCAGCCACGGGAGCGACAGCCACCTCCATTCACCCCTCCACTTT	CASSHGSDSHLHSPLHF
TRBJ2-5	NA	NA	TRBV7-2	TGTGCCAGCAGCGGACAACAGGGACCCCAAGAGACCCAGTACTTC	CASSGQQGPQETQYF
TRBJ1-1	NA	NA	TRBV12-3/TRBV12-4	TGTGCCAGCAGTTTAAGTAACACTGAAGCTTTCTTT	CASSLSNTEAFF
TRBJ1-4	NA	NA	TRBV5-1	TGCGCCAGCAGACAGGGAGCAACTAATGAAAAACTGTTTTTT	CASRQGATNEKLFF
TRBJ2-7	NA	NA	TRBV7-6	TGTGCCAGCAGCTCCTACGGGAGCTCCTACGAGCAGTACTTC	CASSSYGSSYEQYF
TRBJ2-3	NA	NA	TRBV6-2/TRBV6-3	TGTGCCAGCAGTTCTCAGTTAACAGATACGCAGTATTTT	CASSSQLTDTQYF
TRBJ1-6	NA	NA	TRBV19	TGTGCCAGTAGACCCCCGGACAGAGATTATAATTCACCCCTCCACTTT	CASRPPDRDYNSPLHF
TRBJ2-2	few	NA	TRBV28	TGTGCCAGCAGTTTATTAGGGGAGCTGTTTTTT	CASSLLGELFF
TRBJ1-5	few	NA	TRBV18	TGTGCCAGCTCACCACAGGGACGCAATCAGCCCCAGCATTTT	CASSPQGRNQPQHF
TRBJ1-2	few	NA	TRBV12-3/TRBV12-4	TGTGCCAGCAGCACGGGACAAGTATATGGCTACACCTTC	CASSTGQVYGYTF
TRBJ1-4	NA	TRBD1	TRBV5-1	TGCGCCAGCAGCCCGGACAGGGAGGGCGAAAAACTGTTTTTT	CASSPDREGEKLFF
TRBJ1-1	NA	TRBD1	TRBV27	TGTGCCAGCAGCCGTACATGGACAGGGAGAACTGAAGCTTTCTTT	CASSRTWTGRTEAFF
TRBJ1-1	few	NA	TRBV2	TGTGCCAGCAGTGTTGGACCGGGAGGTGAAGCTTTCTTT	CASSVGPGGEAFF
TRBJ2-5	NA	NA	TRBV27	TGTGCCAGCAGTTTTGAGGGGGAAGAGACCCAGTACTTC	CASSFEGEETQYF
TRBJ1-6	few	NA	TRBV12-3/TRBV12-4	TGTGCCAGCAGAAGGACAACCGATAATTCACCCCTCCACTTT	CASRRTTDNSPLHF
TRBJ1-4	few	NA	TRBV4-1	TGCGCCAGCAGTTCAGATGCAACTAATGAAAAACTGTTTTTT	CASSSDATNEKLFF
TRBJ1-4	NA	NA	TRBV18	TGTGCCAGCTCACCGGAGCAGAATTACGGGGAGGGTGAAAAACTGTTTTTT	CASSPEQNYGEGEKLFF
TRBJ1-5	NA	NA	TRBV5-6	TGTGCCAGCAGCGTGTCAGGGGCACCTCAGCCCCAGCATTTT	CASSVSGAPQPQHF
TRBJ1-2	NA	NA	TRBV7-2	TGTGCCAGCAGCTTAGCCAGTGCCAAACATATTTATGGCTACACCTTC	CASSLASAKHIYGYTF
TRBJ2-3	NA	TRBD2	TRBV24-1	TGTGCCACCAGTGCTCCTAGCGGGGGGGCCTTAGATACGCAGTATTTT	CATSAPSGGALDTQYF
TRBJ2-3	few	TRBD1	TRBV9	TGTGCCAGCAGCGTAAGGGACAGGGGGATGGATACGCAGTATTTT	CASSVRDRGMDTQYF
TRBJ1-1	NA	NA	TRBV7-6	TGTGCCAGCAGCTTAGATCCGGGGTTAAACACTGAAGCTTTCTTT	CASSLDPGLNTEAFF
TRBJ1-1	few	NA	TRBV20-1	TGCAGTGCTAGAGATCCGGGAGAGAGGGCTTTCTTT	CSARDPGERAFF
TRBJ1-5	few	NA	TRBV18	TGTGCCAGCTCACGCGCAGTAAATAGCAATCAGCCCCAGCATTTT	CASSRAVNSNQPQHF
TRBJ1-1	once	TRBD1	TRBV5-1	TGCGCCAGCACTCAAACAGGGGGCGCCCTTGAAGGGACTGAAGCTTTCTTT	CASTQTGGALEGTEAFF
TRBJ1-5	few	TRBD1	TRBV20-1	TGCAGTGCTTTATCCGGGACAGGGGAAGGGCAGCCCCAGCATTTT	CSALSGTGEGQPQHF
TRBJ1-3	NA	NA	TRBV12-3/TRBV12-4	TGTGCCAGCAGTTTAAGACAGCAAACTGGAAACACCATATATTTT	CASSLRQQTGNTIYF
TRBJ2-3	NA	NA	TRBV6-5	TGTGCCAGCAGTTACGGGTCAGCCAGCACAGATACGCAGTATTTT	CASSYGSASTDTQYF
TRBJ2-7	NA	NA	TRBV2	TGTGCCAGCAGACCGGACAGAGCCTACGAGCAGTACTTC	CASRPDRAYEQYF
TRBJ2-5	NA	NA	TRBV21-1	TGTGCCAGCAGCAGTCGTCTAGCGGGGGGGGTCCAAGAGACCCAGTACTTC	CASSSRLAGGVQETQYF
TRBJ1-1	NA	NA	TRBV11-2	TGTGCCAGCAGCCCCCAGACTTGGGACACTGAAGCTTTCTTT	CASSPQTWDTEAFF
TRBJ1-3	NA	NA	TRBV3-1	TGTGCCAGCAGCCAAGACCCAGGCGCCTGGGGTGGAAACACCATATATTTT	CASSQDPGAWGGNTIYF
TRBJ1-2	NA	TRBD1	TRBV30	TGTGCCTGGCGAAGGGACAGCTATGGCTACACCTTC	CAWRRDSYGYTF
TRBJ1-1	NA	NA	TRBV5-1	TGCGCCAGCAGCTTTCAGGGTCTTAGCACTGAAGCTTTCTTT	CASSFQGLSTEAFF
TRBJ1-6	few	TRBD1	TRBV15	TGTGCCACCAGCACCAGACAGGGGGCTTCACCCCTCCACTTT	CATSTRQGASPLHF
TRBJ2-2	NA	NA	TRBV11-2	TGTGCCAGCAGCTTAAACGACTACACCGGGGAGCTGTTTTTT	CASSLNDYTGELFF
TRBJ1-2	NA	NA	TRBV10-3	TGTGCCACGACAGGTTCCTATGGCTACACCTTC	CATTGSYGYTF
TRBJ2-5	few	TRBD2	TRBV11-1	TGTGCCAGCAGCTTAGAGGCTAGCGGGGGCGCCGGAACCCAGTACTTC	CASSLEASGGAGTQYF
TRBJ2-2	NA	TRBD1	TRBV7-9	TGTGCCAGCAGCTCCACCTCCGGGACAGTATTCACCGGGGAGCTGTTTTTT	CASSSTSGTVFTGELFF